The clone carrying this T cell receptor beta chain was seen once. Trimming took 4 bases from V and 4 from J; bases not matched to a gene: 10. The CDR3 sequence is 16 residues long. Germline CDR1 reads SGHTA; CDR2 reads FQGNSA. Some clones are missing from TCRdb's copy, which holds only in-frame ones; the method was immunoSEQ multiplex PCR. The data contain under 500,000 clones, roughly 85% of them singletons. The data are from a study of blood T cell repertoires in COVID-19. In the study overall: Acute and convalescent COVID-19 specimens originated in the United States, Italy and Spain.

Sample: PBMCs or T cells enriched from blood (not recorded which). The chain joins TRBV7-2 to TRBJ1-1; 9 nucleotides align to TRBD1. The TCR originated in a woman under 30 with acute COVID-19. The CDR3 nucleotides read TGTGCCAGCAGCTCTGGTATCGGGACAGGGATCACTGAAGCTTTCTTT. Encoded protein: CASSSGIGTGITEAFF.